This TCR beta chain was retrieved from a study of CXCR3-negative and CXCR3-positive naive CD8 T cells. Overall study: Per-library TRB read counts averaged about 1.5 +/- 0.3 million, adding up to 110 million to 150 million in total.

Carrying UMI labels, the TRB cDNA libraries were prepared through 5' RACE. TCRdb reworked the 5' RACE reads into one entry per CDR3 protein, no DNA. Its listing shows about 6,700 distinct CDR3 sequences. The authors gated naive CD8+ T cells as CD45RO-CCR7+CD27+CD95-. About this clonotype itself: What it binds is not known.

Study-wide results and caveats: Partly lower CXCR3 expression followed cryopreservation, and most assays relied on fresh PBMCs. Diversity proved comparably high across both naive subsets and much lower in memory CD8+ cells.

The CDR3 sequence is 12 residues long. Germline V gene lookup returns CDR1 SGHVS and CDR2 FNYEAQ. Sequenced: naive CXCR3- CD8+ T cells from blood. Regarding subset: CD45RO-CCR7+CD27+CD95- naive CD8+ T cells lacking CXCR3 (TNR3-). The sequence was collected from a human donor in good health. Some clones in this sample may be carry-over from other donors' samples. The rearrangement links TRBV7-6 to TRBJ2-7. CDR3 residues: CASSSTQREQYF.